This T cell receptor (beta chain) was identified in a study of graft-versus-host responses after intestinal transplantation. Study background: Isolated intestinal, liver-intestinal, or multivisceral transplants were what recipients had.

This clone occurred once. The antigen remains undetermined. This CDR3 is 14 amino acids long. Germline values: CDR1 GTSNPN, CDR2 SVGIG (reference sequence). V lost 4 bases to trimming and J lost 6 bases; unmatched junction nucleotides: 8. Sequenced by immunoSEQ multiplex PCR; TCRdb stores in-frame clones only, minus some. Counted here are 90,000 to 130,000 clones, approximately 92% occurring once; the ten biggest clones make up roughly 0.5%. V usage is TRBV30 and J usage is TRBJ2-7; 11 positions agree with TRBD2. Here the sequenced sample was unstimulated CD8+ T cells sorted from spleen or lymph node cells, taken before intestinal transplant. The clonotype comes from a human donor who received an intestinal transplant. The CDR3 DNA is TGTGCCTGGACTGTAGCGGGAGGGAACCGCGAGCAGTACTTC. It translates to CAWTVAGGNREQYF. Filled out from reference TRBV30 and TRBJ2-7, the complete variable domain reads SQTIHQWPATLVQPVGSPLSLECTVEGTSNPNLYWYRQAAGRGLQLLFYSVGIGQISSEVPQNLSASRPQDRQFILSSKKLLLSDSGFYLCAWTVAGGNREQYFGPGTRLTVT.